This T cell receptor (beta chain) was identified during a study of T cells in Graves' hyperthyroidism and ophthalmopathy. Study-level information: At the time of initial diagnosis and before any treatment, peripheral blood was collected.

The CDR3 runs 18 residues. V dropped 0 bases and J dropped 4; count of bases not matched to a gene: 13. Germline-derived CDR1 and CDR2 are MGHRA and YSYEKL. Amplified TCR beta CDR3 regions came from RNA transcripts. First-round RT-PCR with HTBI primers amplified the TCR CDR3 region. TCRdb called the multiplex PCR reads again in MiXCR, with one record for every CDR3 protein. The repertoire holds about 420,000 distinct CDR3 sequences, with approximately 15% as singletons. The receptor comes from a woman between 18 and 30 years old with Graves' hyperthyroidism. The sample consisted of blood. This rearrangement joins TRBV4-1 to TRBJ1-1; TRBD1 aligns across 8 bases. The DNA of the CDR3 is TGCGCCAGCAGCCAAGACGGACAGGGTTATATTTTGGGCACTGAAGCTTTCTTT. Protein product: CASSQDGQGYILGTEAFF.